This section outlines one T cell receptor beta chain sequence together with its context. The data are from a study of blood T cell repertoires in COVID-19. Study details: The analysed material was cDNA or gDNA that came from T cells, B-cell-depleted T cells, or PBMCs.

Per the original methods: Reference gene primer amplification gave nucleated cell count estimates. The protocol was immunoSEQ multiplex PCR, while the TCRdb copy is restricted to in-frame clones and leaves out a portion. V and J calls and clone size are as listed in that table; D and trimming were resolved from the DNA. Of some 99,000 clones in the sample, around 90% were seen once. CDR1 and CDR2 (germline): SGHAT, FQNNGV. CDR3 length equals 17 residues. V was pared by 7 bases and J by 7 bases, with 21 bases of the junction left unmatched. This receptor was identified in a human donor in a cohort sampled during active COVID-19. Sequenced material: peripheral blood. This chain links TRBV11-2 with TRBJ2-7, with 8 bases lining up with TRBD1. In DNA form, the CDR3 reads TGTGCCAGCACCCACTTACAGGACAGGGCGCTCCTCTGGGAGCAGTACTTC. Protein: CASTHLQDRALLWEQYF. The variable domain in full, completed from reference TRBV11-2 and TRBJ2-7, reads EAGVAQSPRYKIIEKRQSVAFWCNPISGHATLYWYQQILGQGPKLLIQFQNNGVVDDSQLPKDRFSAERLKGVDSTLKIQPAKLEDSAVYLCASTHLQDRALLWEQYFGPGTRLTVT.